These T cell receptor beta chains were read from a single sample in a study of blood T cell repertoires in COVID-19. TCRdb's table, derived via immunoSEQ multiplex PCR, lists solely in-frame clones and lacks some. The data show 190,000 or so clones, with more than 75% seen just once and about 6.2% held by the top ten. The sequenced sample was peripheral blood. These TCRs come from a man in his fifties or sixties who had recovered from COVID-19. Each CDR3 is given with its conserved first and last residue.

J,V,CDR3
TRBJ2-3,TRBV5-1,CASNDRASTDTQYF
TRBJ2-3,TRBV2,CASRGNSNTQYF
TRBJ1-1,TRBV7-8,CASSLVSGGETEAFF
TRBJ2-3,TRBV7-2,CASSLAGANTDTQYF
TRBJ2-4,TRBV27,CASSLLGQGGRDIQYF
TRBJ2-3,TRBV19,CASSWGPGTDTQYF
TRBJ2-1,TRBV18,CASSPPGLAGGYEQFF
TRBJ1-4,TRBV28,CASSLGRKLFF
TRBJ1-2,TRBV2,CAKSEESFYGYTF
TRBJ1-2,TRBV7-2,CASSSRQGNGYTF
TRBJ1-5,TRBV28,CASRLSGKAQPQHF
TRBJ1-1,TRBV27,CASSRRVSTEAFF
TRBJ2-3,TRBV11-3,CASSSVQGADTQYF
TRBJ1-1,TRBV12-3/TRBV12-4,CASSLGQGTEAFF
TRBJ2-5,TRBV18,CASSPAVQGQETQYF
TRBJ2-7,TRBV7-3,CASSLSGYEQYF
TRBJ1-1,TRBV19,CASSIQGAKGTEAFF
TRBJ2-7,TRBV6-2/TRBV6-3,CASSRSTSGRWQYF
TRBJ2-3,TRBV3-1/TRBV3-2,CASSPWGGQRPNTQYF
TRBJ2-5,TRBV5-4,CASSGTSGGTNQETQYF
TRBJ1-2,TRBV18,CASSPATALDSGYTF
TRBJ1-1,TRBV6-5,CASSADTNTEAFF
TRBJ1-4,TRBV25-1,CASSDPQGASNEKLFF
TRBJ2-7,TRBV6-2/TRBV6-3,CASSYRARVLREQYF
TRBJ2-7,TRBV10-3,CAIGELSYEQYF
TRBJ2-2,TRBV5-1,CASSIQGTGELFF
TRBJ1-2,TRBV5-1,CASSLESANYGYTF
TRBJ2-5,TRBV28,CASSLKSGQETQYF
TRBJ1-6,TRBV5-8,CASSLEGDSPLHF
TRBJ1-3,TRBV3-1/TRBV3-2,CASSQKGQSNSGNTIYF
TRBJ2-5,TRBV7-2,CASSPRGTGGSETQYF
TRBJ2-6,TRBV25-1,CASNGISGANVLTF
TRBJ1-2,TRBV19,CASSMNRVDSGYTF
TRBJ1-1,TRBV19,CASSELGQGEGTEAFF
TRBJ2-1,TRBV6-2/TRBV6-3,CASSYGASGSSYNEQFF
TRBJ1-1,TRBV5-1,CASSYQSGGDAFF
TRBJ1-2,TRBV5-6,CASSLVGTGANYGYTF
TRBJ1-4,TRBV6-5,CASSSSTGYEKLFF
TRBJ2-6,TRBV10-3,CATPLGQGGHSGANVLTF
TRBJ2-1,TRBV5-1,CASSPGWGDNEQFF
TRBJ1-5,TRBV19,CASSFLSGGNQPQHF